This T cell receptor (beta chain) was documented in a study of T cells after somatic rescue of genetic block. Germline V gene lookup returns CDR1 SGHAT and CDR2 FQDESV (reference sequence). V dropped 5 bases and J dropped 5; count of bases not matched to a gene: 2. The CDR3 is made up of 14 amino acids. This table comes from immunoSEQ multiplex PCR, and its TCRdb copy is limited to in-frame clones, with some not included. The sample carries 85,000 to 90,000 clones, 80% to 90% recorded once. Source material: peripheral blood mononuclear cells (PBMCs). The chain is built from TRBV11-1 and TRBJ2-1, with 11 nucleotides matching TRBD2. This receptor was identified in a woman aged 18-29 years. The CDR3 nucleotides read TGTGCCAGCAGCCGGGGACTAGCGGACAATGAGCAGTTCTTC. This encodes CASSRGLADNEQFF.